This entry lists 9 T cell receptor beta chains sequenced from one sample in a study of blood T cells in healthy people across ages. Primed by a sample-barcoded 5' primer and a J-beta primer mix, a second PCR proceeded for about 6 to 11 cycles. TCRdb fed the 5' RACE reads into MiXCR, producing one record per CDR3 protein. The repertoire holds roughly 1.6 million distinct CDR3 sequences, roughly a third seen once, with roughly 12% in the top ten. The sequenced sample was blood. The receptors were sampled from a woman aged 30 to 39 in good health.

In DNA form, the CDR3 reads TGTGCCAGCAGCCAAATGGCGGGGACCACAGATACGCAGTATTTT. Protein product: CASSQMAGTTDTQYF. The chain employs TRBV3-1 and TRBJ2-3; a weak D match, TRBD2 (6 bases). With 2 bases removed from V and 2 bases from J, the gap between germline ends came to 11 bases. The CDR3 loop spans 15 amino acids. CDR1 and CDR2 (germline): LGHDT, YNNKEL (reference sequence).

This clonotype was detected many times. The chain carries TRBV5-6 and TRBJ2-5; a weak D match, TRBD2 (5 bases). Germline V gives CDR1 SGHDT, CDR2 YYEEEE. V lost 4 bases and J lost 4, with 17 bases in between. The CDR3 extends over 15 amino acids. The CDR3 sequence is CASSPRASVRETQYF. The CDR3 region has the DNA TGTGCCAGCAGCCCGCGGGCGAGCGTACGAGAGACCCAGTACTTC.

For this clonotype: A single base separates this from a much larger clone, so it may be a read error. The chain combines TRBV30 with TRBJ1-2; 8 bases match TRBD1. The CDR3 is 13 amino acids. CDR1 is GTSNPN, CDR2 SVGIG, per germline (reference sequence). The CDR3 loop is CAWRTGSNHGYTF. The CDR3 coding sequence is TGTGCCTGGCGGACAGGGTCTAACCATGGCTACACCTTC.

This clonotype came up a few times. The J gene is TRBJ2-1, the V gene TRBV12-3 or TRBV12-4; TRBD2 might be the D (6 bases). CDR3 length: 15 amino acids. V was cut by 6 bases and J by 2 bases, with 14 bases left in between. The CDR3 sequence: CASRRRGGAYNEQFF. CDR3 DNA sequence: TGTGCCAGCAGACGGCGTGGCGGGGCCTACAATGAGCAGTTCTTC.

In this sample, this clonotype turned up a few times. The chain recombines TRBV6-6 with TRBJ2-1, with D perhaps matching TRBD1 (5 bases). This CDR3 comprises 15 residues. Germline V gives CDR1 MNHNY, CDR2 SVGAGI (reference sequence). Trimming pared 5 bases from V and 7 bases from J, leaving 18 bases between. CDR3 amino acids: CASSKGILVGNEQFF. DNA of the CDR3: TGTGCCAGCAGTAAGGGGATACTTGTCGGGAATGAGCAGTTCTTC.

This rearrangement joins TRBV2 to TRBJ2-1, with TRBD1 as a possible D gene (6 bases). V was trimmed by 6 bases and J by 0 bases, leaving 18 bases between them. Germline V CDR1 and CDR2: SNHLY, FYNNEI. The CDR3 length is 17 residues. The CDR3 reads CASSAFRTASSYNEQFF. The CDR3 nucleotides read TGTGCCAGCAGCGCGTTCAGGACAGCAAGCTCCTACAATGAGCAGTTCTTC. Using reference TRBV2 and TRBJ2-1 for the parts outside the CDR3, the full variable domain is EPEVTQTPSHQVTQMGQEVILRCVPISNHLYFYWYRQILGQKVEFLVSFYNNEISEKSEIFDDQFSVERPDGSNFTLKIRSTKLEDSAMYFCASSAFRTASSYNEQFFGPGTRLTVL.

In this sample, this clonotype turned up a few times. The V and J genes are TRBV20-1 and TRBJ2-3; 8 bases match TRBD2. Germline V CDR1 and CDR2: DFQATT, SNEGSKA (reference sequence). J was trimmed by 5 bases and V by 6 bases; bases with no gene match: 10. The CDR3 sequence is 14 residues long. CDR3 region: CSALGRGSGDTQYF. The CDR3 DNA reads as TGCAGTGCCCTCGGGAGGGGGAGTGGAGATACGCAGTATTTT.

This chain links TRBV4-1 with TRBJ2-3; 9 bases agree with TRBD1. CDR1 and CDR2 from the germline V gene are MGHRA and YSYEKL. This CDR3 spans 18 amino acids. Trimming cost V 4 bases and J 4 bases; bases outside gene matches: 15. CDR3 DNA: TGCGCCAGCAGCCGAGGGACAGGGAGCACCTCAGGGGCAGATACGCAGTATTTT. Encoded protein: CASSRGTGSTSGADTQYF.

The chain has TRBV7-3 and TRBJ1-5; D is possibly TRBD1 (5 bases). Germline CDR1 and CDR2: SGHTA and FQGTGA. The CDR3 length is 16 residues. The V end lost 3 bases, the J end lost 1 base, and 13 bases lay between the germline ends. CDR3 in amino acids: CASSLKGPGSNQPQHF. The CDR3, as DNA: TGTGCCAGCAGCTTGAAGGGACCAGGAAGCAATCAGCCCCAGCATTTT.